A selection of T cell receptor beta chains follows, all from one sample in a study of breast tumors, draining lymph nodes, adjacent tissues. A single record per CDR3 protein comes from TCRdb applying MiXCR to the multiplex PCR reads. The table has some 110,000 distinct CDR3 sequences, 30% seen once. Specimen: axillary lymph node tissue. These TCRs come from a female donor with breast cancer. Some clones in this sample may be carry-over from other donors' samples. CDR3s include the opening cysteine and the closing phenylalanine or tryptophan. A D gene is named only where the DNA matches it firmly. Some rows mark clone size as missing; the rest say once, few, many or name a class of expanded clone.

>.|TRBV7-9|.|TRBJ2-6
CASRTGSAGANVLTF
TGTGCCAGCAGAACAGGGAGCGCCGGTGCCAACGTCCTGACTTTC
>.|TRBV25-1|medium-sized|TRBJ1-2
CASSDRRSNYGYTF
TGTGCCAGCAGTGACAGGAGATCGAACTATGGCTACACCTTC
>.|TRBV16|many|TRBJ1-5
CASSPGPTNQPQHF
TGTGCCAGCAGCCCGGGACCGACCAATCAGCCCCAGCATTTT
>TRBD1|TRBV4-1|.|TRBJ1-5
CVSSPRQGSNQPQHF
TGCGTCAGCAGCCCCCGACAGGGGAGTAACCAGCCCCAGCATTTT
>.|TRBV15|many|TRBJ1-1
CATSRESNTEAFF
TGTGCCACCAGCAGGGAATCGAACACTGAAGCTTTCTTT
>.|TRBV11-2|many|TRBJ2-6
CASSPGHFEANVLTF
TGTGCCAGCAGCCCAGGACATTTTGAGGCCAACGTCCTGACTTTC
>TRBD1|TRBV9|few|TRBJ1-1
CASSPQTGIGTEAFF
TGTGCCAGCAGCCCCCAGACAGGGATTGGCACTGAAGCTTTCTTT
>TRBD1|TRBV24-1|.|TRBJ2-3
CATSDLQGTGGDTQYF
TGTGCCACCAGTGATTTGCAAGGAACAGGGGGAGATACGCAGTATTTT
>TRBD2|TRBV20-1|many|TRBJ2-3
CSAPSASGGSDTQYF
TGCAGTGCTCCTTCGGCTAGCGGGGGGTCAGATACGCAGTATTTT
>TRBD1|TRBV6-4|.|TRBJ1-5
CASSHSNTTGGVGPQHF
TGTGCCAGCAGTCACTCGAATACGACAGGGGGCGTAGGGCCCCAGCATTTT
>.|TRBV10-1|.|TRBJ1-1
CASSDLSGAFF
TGCGCCAGCAGTGACTTGTCTGGAGCTTTCTTT
>TRBD2|TRBV10-3|many|TRBJ2-1
CAISESGGVNNEQFF
TGTGCCATCAGTGAGTCGGGAGGGGTGAACAATGAGCAGTTCTTC
>.|TRBV7-8|few|TRBJ1-1
CASSSSGAAEAFF
TGTGCCAGCAGCTCTTCCGGGGCAGCGGAAGCTTTCTTT
>TRBD1|TRBV7-2|many|TRBJ1-2
CASSSTGTGVRYTF
TGTGCCAGCAGCTCTACCGGGACAGGGGTCCGCTACACCTTC
>TRBD2|TRBV6-6|many|TRBJ2-7
CASRGWYSGSWNEQYF
TGTGCCAGCAGGGGATGGTATAGCGGGAGTTGGAACGAGCAGTACTTC
>.|TRBV10-3|many|TRBJ2-1
CAISESRVRRTRDNEQFF
TGTGCCATCAGTGAGTCTCGTGTCAGGCGGACGCGCGATAATGAGCAGTTCTTC
>.|TRBV11-2|few|TRBJ1-1
CASSLDGRNTEAFF
TGTGCCAGCAGCTTAGATGGGAGGAACACTGAAGCTTTCTTT
>.|TRBV6-5|.|TRBJ2-4
CASSYGGLDKNIQYF
TGTGCCAGCAGTTACGGGGGGCTGGACAAAAACATTCAGTACTTC
>TRBD2|TRBV20-1|many|TRBJ2-7
CSARSLAGHYEQYF
TGCAGTGCTAGATCACTAGCGGGGCACTACGAGCAGTACTTC
>.|TRBV20-1|.|TRBJ2-3
CSARDLGGGHNEQYF
TGCAGTGCTAGAGATTTAGGGGGGGGACACAATGAGCAGTATTTT
>.|TRBV5-5|.|TRBJ1-2
CASSQVRTWANYGYTF
TGTGCCAGCAGCCAAGTCAGGACTTGGGCTAACTATGGCTACACCTTC
>.|TRBV6-5|many|TRBJ1-6
CASSYSKGTGHSPLHF
TGTGCCAGCAGTTACTCGAAGGGGACGGGTCATTCACCCCTCCACTTT
>.|TRBV18|many|TRBJ2-1
CASSGAEWNEQFF
TGTGCCAGCTCCGGGGCAGAGTGGAATGAGCAGTTCTTC
>TRBD1|TRBV9|.|TRBJ1-5
CASSAGQGRDQPQHF
TGTGCCAGCAGCGCCGGACAGGGGAGGGATCAGCCCCAGCATTTT
>.|TRBV24-1|many|TRBJ2-1
CATSDGEYGNEQFF
TGTGCCACCAGTGATGGAGAATATGGGAATGAGCAGTTCTTC
>.|TRBV4-1|many|TRBJ1-2
CASGWERYPHQTNYGYTF
TGCGCCAGCGGATGGGAGAGGTACCCTCACCAAACCAACTATGGCTACACCTTC
>TRBD1|TRBV27|.|TRBJ1-6
CASSIGILGQGAGTSYNSPLHF
TGTGCCAGCAGTATAGGGATTTTAGGACAGGGGGCAGGGACCTCCTATAATTCACCCCTCCACTTT
>.|TRBV7-2|once|TRBJ2-7
CASSSRGAYYEQYF
TGTGCCAGCAGCTCCCGGGGGGCCTACTACGAGCAGTACTTC
>TRBD2|TRBV6-5|.|TRBJ2-1
CASSEFSGTSGRSEQFF
TGTGCCAGCAGTGAATTCTCCGGGACTAGCGGGAGAAGTGAGCAGTTCTTC
>.|TRBV10-3|many|TRBJ2-3
CATTTGADTQYF
TGTGCCACGACAACTGGGGCAGATACGCAGTATTTT
>.|TRBV28|many|TRBJ2-3
CAIERSGDTQYF
TGTGCCATCGAGCGGTCGGGGGATACGCAGTATTTT
>TRBD1|TRBV7-2|many|TRBJ1-5
CASSLSAGGSQPQHF
TGTGCCAGCAGCTTATCGGCAGGGGGTAGTCAGCCCCAGCATTTT
>.|TRBV19|many|TRBJ1-5
CASSIHADQPQHF
TGTGCCAGTAGTATCCATGCTGATCAGCCCCAGCATTTT
>.|TRBV7-2|many|TRBJ1-5
CASSLWEQGGQPQHF
TGTGCCAGCAGCTTATGGGAGCAGGGTGGCCAGCCCCAGCATTTT
>.|TRBV28|many|TRBJ2-5
CAISGWSGRYQETQYF
TGTGCCATCTCAGGGTGGTCGGGGAGGTACCAAGAGACCCAGTACTTC
>TRBD2|TRBV5-6|many|TRBJ2-1
CASSLATGLAYYNEQFF
TGTGCCAGCAGCTTGGCCACGGGACTAGCGTATTACAATGAGCAGTTCTTC
>.|TRBV7-9|many|TRBJ2-3
CASSSGSLPFTDTQYF
TGTGCCAGCAGCTCGGGGTCTCTCCCCTTCACAGATACGCAGTATTTT
>.|TRBV7-9|many|TRBJ2-3
CASSPSGGGVTDTQYF
TGTGCCAGCAGCCCCTCTGGCGGGGGCGTCACAGATACGCAGTATTTT
>.|TRBV6-2/TRBV6-3|many|TRBJ2-3
CASSYSATQYF
TGTGCCAGCAGTTACAGCGCTACGCAGTATTTT
>.|TRBV5-4|many|TRBJ1-5
CASSLFGGQPQHF
TGTGCCAGCAGCTTATTTGGGGGCCAGCCCCAGCATTTT